This T cell receptor beta chain comes out of a study of blood T cell repertoires in COVID-19. This table comes from immunoSEQ multiplex PCR, and its TCRdb copy is limited to in-frame clones, with some not included. The sample lists 300,000 to 350,000 clones, about 90% occurring once. The CDR3 is 17 amino acids. Losses at the gene ends were 5 bases for V and 3 bases for J; bases not matched to a gene: 11. Germline CDR1 LGHNA, CDR2 YSLEER. This sequence originates from a woman in her twenties or thirties who had recovered from COVID-19. Material: PBMCs or T cells enriched from blood (not recorded which). This chain connects TRBV4-3 to TRBJ1-1, with TRBD1 identical over 11 bases. The CDR3 DNA follows: TGCGCCAGCAGCGGACAGGGGGCAGGGCGTGCTTACACTGAAGCTTTCTTT. Its protein product is CASSGQGAGRAYTEAFF.